What follows describes a single T cell receptor (beta chain). As yet, its antigen is unknown. Germline lookup yields CDR1 SGHDT and CDR2 YYEEEE. The CDR3 runs 15 residues. Trimming at V came to 1 base and at J to 13 bases, leaving 10 bases not matched to a gene. From the PCR reads, TCRdb called clonotypes with MiXCR, one entry per CDR3 protein. The sample holds roughly 100,000 distinct CDR3 sequences, around 30% seen once. This specimen comes from a study of molecular identifiers for immune sequencing clone quantification. The wider study: The replicate experiment used RNA from roughly 20,000 or 100,000 naive CD8 cells. This RNA was split into five aliquots, and four of them were sequenced.

CD8+CD4-CCR7+CD45RA+ sorting gave the naive CD8 T cells. Findings and limits, study-wide: The study found clones above 20 RNA copies held over 97% of effector molecules and under 1% in naive cells. Sizes of highly expanded clones could be underestimated through identical TCRs sharing a barcode.

The rearrangement uses TRBV5-6 and TRBJ2-1; 11 bases are a match to TRBD2. The TCR was taken from a human donor in good health. Some libraries in this study had Jurkat cell RNA spiked in. Sequenced sample: naive CD8+ T cells from blood, with Jurkat cell RNA spiked in. The subset is: FACS-sorted CD8+CD4-CCR7+CD45RA+ naive T cells. In DNA, the CDR3 is TGTGCCAGCAGCTTGTTCGGGACTAGCGGCTCCGATCAGTTCTTC. Translating it yields CASSLFGTSGSDQFF.